These T cell receptor beta chains were read from a single sample in a study of response to subunit inactivated influenza vaccine. TCRdb processed the RT-PCR reads anew with MiXCR; each CDR3 protein has one entry. The sample has 530,000 or so distinct CDR3 sequences; 12% are singletons. The sequences come from PBMCs from blood, collected on the day of vaccination. Receptors were obtained from a man in his fifties or sixties who received an inactivated influenza vaccine. Both conserved end residues are part of each CDR3. D genes are given only for firm matches. Where a row states a size, it is once, few, many or the class of an expanded clone; other rows omit it.

>TRBV5-5|few|TRBD1|TRBJ2-7
CASSWTGPGEQYF
TGTGCCAGCAGCTGGACAGGGCCGGGGGAGCAGTACTTC
>TRBV5-1|few|TRBD2|TRBJ2-7
CASSLAGLVSHEQYF
TGCGCCAGCAGCTTGGCAGGACTAGTTTCGCACGAGCAGTACTTC
>TRBV5-1|few|TRBD1|TRBJ1-1
CASYTSGGDTEAFF
TGCGCCAGCTATACCTCAGGGGGCGACACTGAAGCTTTCTTT
>TRBV5-1|many|NA|TRBJ2-5
CASSVTGRQETQYF
TGCGCCAGCAGCGTGACGGGACGGCAAGAGACCCAGTACTTC
>TRBV7-9|NA|NA|TRBJ2-5
CASSFGAGLQETQYF
TGTGCCAGCAGCTTCGGAGCAGGACTCCAAGAGACCCAGTACTTC
>TRBV6-1|few|NA|TRBJ2-1
CASRGRELNEQFF
TGTGCCAGCAGGGGCCGGGAGCTCAATGAGCAGTTCTTC
>TRBV7-9|few|NA|TRBJ1-1
CASSLSGYWAEAFF
TGTGCCAGCAGCTTATCCGGGTACTGGGCTGAAGCTTTCTTT
>TRBV12-5|NA|NA|TRBJ2-1
CASGLPHQFF
TGTGCTAGTGGTTTGCCCCACCAGTTCTTC
>TRBV6-2/TRBV6-3|NA|TRBD2|TRBJ2-1
CASSYGTSGIFVNEQFF
TGTGCCAGCAGTTACGGGACTAGCGGGATCTTTGTGAATGAGCAGTTCTTC
>TRBV20-1|few|NA|TRBJ2-2
CSAGALNTGELFF
TGCAGTGCTGGGGCCCTCAACACCGGGGAGCTGTTTTTT
>TRBV7-6|NA|TRBD2|TRBJ2-3
CASSLKSGGADTQYF
TGTGCCAGCAGCTTAAAGTCGGGGGGAGCAGATACGCAGTATTTT
>TRBV29-1|many|TRBD1|TRBJ2-7
CSGLTGGSEQYF
TGCAGCGGTCTGACAGGGGGCTCCGAGCAGTACTTC
>TRBV27|NA|TRBD1|TRBJ2-7
CASSLSQYKDRGTYEQYF
TGTGCCAGCAGTTTATCGCAATATAAGGACAGGGGAACCTACGAGCAGTACTTC